One sample yielded the 8 T cell receptor beta chains listed below, sequenced in a study of CD8 T cells in Susac syndrome. An input of about 0.45 to 1 ug of RNA was subjected to reverse transcription using random hexamers. TCRdb re-derived calls from the immunoSEQ multiplex PCR reads in MiXCR, one entry per CDR3 protein. The sample holds about 80,000 distinct CDR3 sequences, roughly 90% seen once. The sequencing input was CD8+ T cells from PBMCs. These receptors originate from a human donor with multiple sclerosis.

A single count supports this clonotype. This chain joins TRBV5-1 and TRBJ2-5; TRBD1 agrees at 12 bases. The length of the CDR3 is 18 residues. In germline, CDR1 is SGHRS, CDR2 YFSETQ. Trimming took 0 bases from V and 2 from J; bases not matched to a gene: 8. CDR3 in amino acids: CASSLGDRGLLEQETQYF. Written as DNA, the CDR3 is TGCGCCAGCAGCTTGGGGGACAGGGGGCTTTTAGAACAAGAGACCCAGTACTTC. Together with reference TRBV5-1 and TRBJ2-5, the CDR3 gives the full variable domain: KAGVTQTPRYLIKTRGQQVTLSCSPISGHRSVSWYQQTPGQGLQFLFEYFSETQRNKGNFPGRFSGRQFSNSRSEMNVSTLELGDSALYLCASSLGDRGLLEQETQYFGPGTRLLVL.

The V gene is TRBV27, the J gene TRBJ1-4, with a weak D call TRBD1 (6 bases). Germline V CDR1 and CDR2: MNHEY, SMNVEV (reference sequence). CDR3 length: 15 amino acids. V dropped 4 bases and J dropped 2 bases, with 11 bases sitting between them. The CDR3 sequence is CASSYQQGTNEKLFF. DNA for the CDR3: TGTGCCAGCAGTTACCAACAGGGCACTAATGAAAAACTGTTTTTT.

The chain links TRBV12-3 or TRBV12-4 to TRBJ1-1; D is undetermined. The CDR3 length is 16 residues. Trimming cost V 7 bases and J 0 bases, with 18 bases left between them. Here the CDR3 DNA reads TGTGCCAGCACCGCCCCCCAGGCGGGAATGAACACTGAAGCTTTCTTT. Protein sequence: CASTAPQAGMNTEAFF.

The rearrangement uses TRBV11-2 and TRBJ2-7; D uncertain. Trimming pared 0 bases from V and 2 bases from J, leaving 5 bases between. There are 13 residues in the CDR3. Germline CDR1 reads SGHAT; CDR2 reads FQNNGV. Here the CDR3 DNA reads TGTGCCAGCAGCTTAGACATACCCTACGAGCAGTACTTC. Its protein is CASSLDIPYEQYF.

This chain joins TRBV2 and TRBJ2-5; 8 bases map to TRBD1. Germline V gives CDR1 SNHLY, CDR2 FYNNEI. Trimming cost V 4 bases and J 3 bases; bases outside gene matches: 1. There are 13 residues in the CDR3. The DNA of the CDR3 is TGTGCCAGCAGTGGGGGACAGGAAGAGACCCAGTACTTC. It translates to CASSGGQEETQYF. The full variable domain, rest sourced from reference TRBV2 and TRBJ2-5, is EPEVTQTPSHQVTQMGQEVILRCVPISNHLYFYWYRQILGQKVEFLVSFYNNEISEKSEIFDDQFSVERPDGSNFTLKIRSTKLEDSAMYFCASSGGQEETQYFGPGTRLLVL.

The chain uses TRBV12-3 or TRBV12-4 and TRBJ2-2, with TRBD2 identical over 10 bases. The CDR3 totals 17 residues. The junction had 10 bases not matched to a gene; V was cut back by 3 bases and J by 6 bases. This chain's CDR3 is CASSLLEREGPAGELFF. CDR3 sequence (DNA): TGTGCCAGCAGTTTGTTGGAGCGGGAGGGCCCCGCCGGGGAGCTGTTTTTT.

This sequence joins TRBV7-9 and TRBJ2-2, with D unclear. The CDR3 sequence is 13 residues long. Trimming pared 4 bases from V and 6 bases from J, leaving 9 bases between. Per germline, CDR1 SEHNR and CDR2 FQNEAQ (reference sequence). The CDR3 protein is CASSSSMSGELFF. The DNA for the CDR3 is TGTGCCAGCAGCTCCTCTATGTCCGGGGAGCTGTTTTTT.

The rearrangement joins TRBV30 to TRBJ1-1; 11 bases align to TRBD1. CDR1 is GTSNPN and CDR2 is SVGIG in the germline V gene (reference sequence). CDR3 size: 15 residues. J was trimmed by 2 bases and V by 5 bases; bases with no gene match: 7. This CDR3 is CAWGDRGFENTEAFF. The DNA of the CDR3 is TGTGCCTGGGGGGACAGGGGGTTCGAAAACACTGAAGCTTTCTTT.